This note documents a single TCR beta chain sequence. The V segment lost 0 bases and the J segment 1 base; nucleotides outside the gene matches: 0. Germline assignment: CDR1 SGDLS and CDR2 YYNGEE. The CDR3 covers 14 residues. Repertoires were generated with immunoSEQ multiplex PCR, while TCRdb's copy carries only in-frame clones and drops some. The data contain 15,000 to 20,000 clones, 70% to 85% of them singletons. The sample originates from a study of somatic mutations in cytotoxic T cells in rheumatoid arthritis. This TCR was sampled from an adult with rheumatoid arthritis. Sequences were obtained from CD8+ T cells sorted from blood. The chain links TRBV9 to TRBJ1-1; 7 bases map to TRBD1. CDR3 amino acids: CASSVDRGNTEAFF. DNA of the CDR3: TGTGCCAGCAGCGTAGACAGGGGGAACACTGAAGCTTTCTTT. The complete variable domain, with remaining parts taken from reference TRBV9 and TRBJ1-1, reads DSGVTQTPKHLITATGQRVTLRCSPRSGDLSVYWYQQSLDQGLQFLIQYYNGEERAKGNILERFSAQQFPDLHSELNLSSLELGDSALYFCASSVDRGNTEAFFGQGTRLTVV.